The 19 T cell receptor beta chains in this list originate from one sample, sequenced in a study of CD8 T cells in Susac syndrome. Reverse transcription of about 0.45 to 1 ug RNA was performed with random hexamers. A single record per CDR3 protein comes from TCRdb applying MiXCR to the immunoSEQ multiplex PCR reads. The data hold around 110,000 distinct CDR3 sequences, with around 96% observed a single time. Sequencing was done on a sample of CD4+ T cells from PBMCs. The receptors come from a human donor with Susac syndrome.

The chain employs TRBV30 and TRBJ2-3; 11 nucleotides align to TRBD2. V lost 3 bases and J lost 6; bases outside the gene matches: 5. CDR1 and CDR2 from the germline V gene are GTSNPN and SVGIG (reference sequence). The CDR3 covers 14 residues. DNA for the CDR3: TGTGCCTGGAGAACTAGCGGGAGTACGGATACGCAGTATTTT. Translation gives CAWRTSGSTDTQYF.

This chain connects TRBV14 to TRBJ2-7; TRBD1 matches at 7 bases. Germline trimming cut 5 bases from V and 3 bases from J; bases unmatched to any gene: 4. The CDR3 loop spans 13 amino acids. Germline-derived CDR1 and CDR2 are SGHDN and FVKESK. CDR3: CASSDRVFYEQYF. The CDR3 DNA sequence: TGTGCCAGCAGCGACAGGGTTTTCTACGAGCAGTACTTC.

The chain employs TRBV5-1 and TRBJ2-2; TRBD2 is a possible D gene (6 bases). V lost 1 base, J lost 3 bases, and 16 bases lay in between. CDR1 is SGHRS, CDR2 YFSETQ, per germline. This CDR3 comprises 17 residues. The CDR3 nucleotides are TGCGCCAGCAGCTTGATCCCGGGAGCTGTGGACACCGGGGAGCTGTTTTTT. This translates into CASSLIPGAVDTGELFF. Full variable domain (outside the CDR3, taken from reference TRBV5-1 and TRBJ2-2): KAGVTQTPRYLIKTRGQQVTLSCSPISGHRSVSWYQQTPGQGLQFLFEYFSETQRNKGNFPGRFSGRQFSNSRSEMNVSTLELGDSALYLCASSLIPGAVDTGELFFGEGSRLTVL.

The CDR3 region is CASSQHSGTAGELFF. CDR3 coding DNA: TGCGCCAGCAGCCAACATTCCGGGACCGCCGGGGAGCTGTTTTTT. This chain joins TRBV4-1 and TRBJ2-2; D is tentatively TRBD1 or TRBD2 (5 bases each). This CDR3 region has 15 residues. With 2 bases removed from V and 6 bases from J, the gap between germline ends came to 13 bases. The germline V gene has CDR1 MGHRA and CDR2 YSYEKL.

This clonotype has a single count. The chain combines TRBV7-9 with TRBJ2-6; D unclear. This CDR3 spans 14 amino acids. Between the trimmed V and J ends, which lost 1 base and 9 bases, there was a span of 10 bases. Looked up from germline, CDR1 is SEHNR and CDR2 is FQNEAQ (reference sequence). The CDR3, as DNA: TGTGCCAGCAGCTTAGGGCAAGGTGGCAACGTCCTGACTTTC. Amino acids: CASSLGQGGNVLTF. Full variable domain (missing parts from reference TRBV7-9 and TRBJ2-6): DTGVSQNPRHKITKRGQNVTFRCDPISEHNRLYWYRQTLGQGPEFLTYFQNEAQLEKSRLLSDRFSAERPKGSFSTLEIQRTEQGDSAMYLCASSLGQGGNVLTFGAGSRLTVL.

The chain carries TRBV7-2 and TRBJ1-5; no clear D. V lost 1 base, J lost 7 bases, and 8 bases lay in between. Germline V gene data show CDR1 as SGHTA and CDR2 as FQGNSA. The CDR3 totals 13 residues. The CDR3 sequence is CASSLDADQPQHF. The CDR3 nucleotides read TGTGCCAGCAGCTTAGATGCGGACCAGCCCCAGCATTTT.

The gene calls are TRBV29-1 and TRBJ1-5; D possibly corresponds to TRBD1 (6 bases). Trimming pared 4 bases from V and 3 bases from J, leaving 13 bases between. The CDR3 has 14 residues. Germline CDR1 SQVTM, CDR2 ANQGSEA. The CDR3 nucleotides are TGCAGCGTTGTAACGGACAGCCTCAATCAGCCCCAGCATTTT. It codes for CSVVTDSLNQPQHF.

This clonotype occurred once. CDR3 region: CASSEAGTNYGYTF. In DNA, the CDR3 is TGTGCCAGCAGTGAGGCAGGGACTAACTATGGCTACACCTTC. This chain links TRBV2 with TRBJ1-2; TRBD1 might be the D (5 bases). CDR3 length equals 14 residues. Germline lookup yields CDR1 SNHLY and CDR2 FYNNEI. V was trimmed by 3 bases and J by 0 bases, leaving 8 bases between them.

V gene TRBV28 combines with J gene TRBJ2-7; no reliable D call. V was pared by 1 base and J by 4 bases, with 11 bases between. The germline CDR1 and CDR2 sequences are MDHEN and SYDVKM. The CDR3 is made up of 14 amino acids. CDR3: CASSLSGSGYEQYF. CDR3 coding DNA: TGTGCCAGCAGTTTATCAGGCTCCGGGTACGAGCAGTACTTC.

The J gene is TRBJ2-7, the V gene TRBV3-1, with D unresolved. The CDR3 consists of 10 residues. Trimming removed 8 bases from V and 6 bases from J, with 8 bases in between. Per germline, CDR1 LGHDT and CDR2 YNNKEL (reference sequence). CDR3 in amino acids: CASGRLEQYF. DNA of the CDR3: TGTGCCAGCGGACGGCTCGAGCAGTACTTC.

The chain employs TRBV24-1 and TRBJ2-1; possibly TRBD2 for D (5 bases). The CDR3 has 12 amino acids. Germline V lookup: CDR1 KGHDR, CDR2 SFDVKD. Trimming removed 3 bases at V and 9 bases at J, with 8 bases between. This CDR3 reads CATSDRGSEQFF. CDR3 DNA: TGTGCCACCAGTGATAGAGGGAGTGAGCAGTTCTTC.

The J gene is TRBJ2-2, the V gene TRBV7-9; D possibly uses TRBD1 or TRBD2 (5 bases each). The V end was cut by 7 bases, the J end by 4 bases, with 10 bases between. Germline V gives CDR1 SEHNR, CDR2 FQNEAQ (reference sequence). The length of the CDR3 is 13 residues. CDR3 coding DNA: TGTGCCAGCACAGAGGGGAGCACCGGGGAGCTGTTTTTT. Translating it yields CASTEGSTGELFF.

The CDR3 DNA sequence: TGTGCCAGCAGCTTGGCTAGCGGGGAGTACGAGCAGTACTTC. Translated: CASSLASGEYEQYF. The chain combines TRBV7-2 with TRBJ2-7, with 9 bases that match TRBD2. Germline V gives CDR1 SGHTA, CDR2 FQGNSA. The V gene end was trimmed by 3 bases and the J gene end by 4 bases; junction bases not matched to a gene: 4. The CDR3 contains 14 residues.

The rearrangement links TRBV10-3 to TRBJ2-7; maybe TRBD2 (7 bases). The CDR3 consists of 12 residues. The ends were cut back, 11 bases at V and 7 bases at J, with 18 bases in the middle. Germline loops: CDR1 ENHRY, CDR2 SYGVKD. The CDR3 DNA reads TGTGCCGCAAGGGGGAAAGCGGGGGAGCAGTACTTC. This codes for CAARGKAGEQYF.

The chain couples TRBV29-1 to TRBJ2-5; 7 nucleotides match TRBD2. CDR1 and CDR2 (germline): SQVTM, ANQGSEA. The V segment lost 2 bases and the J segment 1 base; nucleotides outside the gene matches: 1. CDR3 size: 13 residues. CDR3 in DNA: TGCAGCGTTGAACGGACTAGCCAAGAGACCCAGTACTTC. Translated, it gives CSVERTSQETQYF.

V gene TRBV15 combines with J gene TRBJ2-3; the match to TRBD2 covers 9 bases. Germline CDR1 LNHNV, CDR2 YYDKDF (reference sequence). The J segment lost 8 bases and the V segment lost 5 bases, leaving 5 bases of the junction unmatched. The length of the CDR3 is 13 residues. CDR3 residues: CATSSIAGATQYF. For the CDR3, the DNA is TGTGCCACCAGCTCGATAGCGGGAGCTACGCAGTATTTT.

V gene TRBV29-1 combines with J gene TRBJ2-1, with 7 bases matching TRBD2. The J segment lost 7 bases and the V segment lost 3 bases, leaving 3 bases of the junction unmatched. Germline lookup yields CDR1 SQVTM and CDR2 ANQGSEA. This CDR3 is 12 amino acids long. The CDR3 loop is CSVDLAVNEQFF. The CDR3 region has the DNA TGCAGCGTTGATCTAGCGGTAAATGAGCAGTTCTTC.

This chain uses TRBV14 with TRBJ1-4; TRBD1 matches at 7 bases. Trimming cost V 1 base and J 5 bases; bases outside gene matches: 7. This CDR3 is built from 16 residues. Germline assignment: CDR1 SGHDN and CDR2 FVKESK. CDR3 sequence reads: CASSQGDRARNEKLFF. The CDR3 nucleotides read TGTGCCAGCAGCCAAGGAGACAGGGCCCGCAATGAAAAACTGTTTTTT.

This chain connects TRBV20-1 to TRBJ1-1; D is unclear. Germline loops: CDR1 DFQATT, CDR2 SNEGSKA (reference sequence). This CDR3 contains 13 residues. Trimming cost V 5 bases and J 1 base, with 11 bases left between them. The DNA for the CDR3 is TGCAGTGCTTCCTCCCTGCCGAACACTGAAGCTTTCTTT. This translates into CSASSLPNTEAFF.